A single sample gave rise to the 5 T cell receptor beta chains below, sequenced in a study of tissue T cells after allogeneic stem cell transplantation. Assay: immunoSEQ multiplex PCR; the TCRdb copy retains only in-frame clones and omits some. The sample has several thousand clones, 36% seen once. Time point denoted: mouse harvest day 14 after allogeneic transplant. Tail vein injection delivered 10^7 T-cell-depleted bone marrow cells and 10^6 splenic CD5+ T cells. What was sequenced was skin. These receptors were obtained from a female BALB/c mouse given C57BL/6 T cells with graft-versus-host disease after an allogeneic hematopoietic cell transplant.

As regards this clone: The gene names here belong to mouse. The sequenced part of the CDR3 DNA is TGTGCCAGCAGCCTTGTCGCAAACTCCGACTACACC. Translation gives CASSLVANSDYT. The CDR3, in full, reads CASSLVANSDYTF. The chain joins TRBV26 to TRBJ1-2; no clear D. Coverage ceases 1 residue before the CDR3 finishes, and the germline J gene fills in the end. With 6 bases removed from V and 0 bases from J, the gap between germline ends came to 8 bases. This CDR3 contains 13 residues. Germline-derived CDR1 and CDR2 are KGHPV and FQNQEV (reference sequence).

A note on this clone: Gene and germline names: mouse. The read falls 1 residue short of the CDR3 end, and the missing part is taken from the germline J gene. The chain links TRBV20 to TRBJ1-4; no firm D call. Trimming pared 1 base from V and 4 bases from J, leaving 4 bases between. The CDR3 runs 12 residues. CDR1 GFQATS and CDR2 STVNSAI come from the germline V gene. The chain's CDR3 is CGARGSNERLFF. The sequenced CDR3 bases are TGTGGTGCTAGGGGCAGCAACGAAAGATTATTT. The full variable domain, its missing parts supplied by reference TRBV20 and TRBJ1-4, is GALVYQYPRRTICKSGTSMRMECQAVGFQATSVAWYRQSPQKTFELIALSTVNSAIKYEQNFTQEKFPISHPNLSFSSMTVLNAYLEDRGLYLCGARGSNERLFFGHGTKLSVL.

On this clone: The listed genes are named as in mouse. The read ends 1 residue shy of where the CDR3 ends; the end is completed using the germline J gene. The gene calls are TRBV26 and TRBJ1-4; D is uncertain. Trimming took 2 bases from V and 0 from J, leaving 1 base between them. From germline, CDR1 is KGHPV and CDR2 FQNQEV (reference sequence). CDR3 length equals 13 residues. The part of the CDR3 DNA that was read is TGTGCCAGCAGTCTGATTTCCAACGAAAGATTATTT. Translated, it gives CASSLISNERLF. The entire CDR3 protein is CASSLISNERLFF.

In regard to this clone: Gene names are the mouse ones. From the germline J gene comes the end of the CDR3, since the read stops 1 residue before it. V and J are TRBV23 and TRBJ2-4. The CDR3 sequence is 15 residues long. The V gene's germline CDR1 is KGHTA and CDR2 FQNQQP. CDR3 region: CSSSQWGRVQNTLYF. CDR3 DNA, as far as it was read: TGCTCCAGCAGTCAATGGGGGCGGGTTCAAAACACCTTGTAC.

Concerning this clone: Gene names and germline match the mouse. The read stops 1 residue short of the end of the CDR3; the missing end is completed from the germline J gene. V usage is TRBV26 and J usage is TRBJ1-2; no clear D gene. Trimming shortened V by 5 bases and J by 0 bases, and 7 bases separated the two germline ends. The CDR3 has 13 amino acids. Germline V gene sequence: CDR1 KGHPV, CDR2 FQNQEV (reference sequence). CDR3 in amino acids: CASSRQANSDYTF. The covered CDR3 bases are TGTGCCAGCAGTAGGCAAGCAAACTCCGACTACACC.